This passage covers 14 T cell receptor beta chains from one sample sequenced in a study of shared clonotypes between healthy human individuals. The naive CD8 population came from CD45RO-negative cells selected for CCR7, without terminally differentiated effector memory CD45RA+ cells. Data came from immunoSEQ multiplex PCR; TCRdb stores just in-frame clones and leaves some out. The top ten clones hold roughly 1.1% of a sample with millions of clones, about 95% of them seen once. The sample comprised naive CD8+ T cells sorted from blood. Every receptor here comes from a man aged 18 to 29 in good health.

The chain links TRBV5-1 to TRBJ1-5; D is possibly TRBD1 (5 bases). Germline CDR1 SGHRS, CDR2 YFSETQ. The CDR3 extends over 16 amino acids. V dropped 4 bases and J dropped 3 bases, with 17 bases sitting between them. The CDR3 DNA reads TGCGCCAGCAGCCCCCAACAGGCGAATATCAATCAGCCCCAGCATTTT. It specifies CASSPQQANINQPQHF.

J is TRBJ2-7 and V is TRBV2; D not certain. In germline, CDR1 is SNHLY, CDR2 FYNNEI. The CDR3 runs to 13 residues. V dropped 6 bases and J dropped 7 bases, with 16 bases sitting between them. Written as DNA, the CDR3 is TGTGCCAGCAGCCCCCCGGCCTGGGATGAGCAGTACTTC. It codes for CASSPPAWDEQYF.

V gene TRBV27 combines with J gene TRBJ1-1; D gene uncertain. Trimming left V 4 bases short and J 1 base short, with 10 bases between. The CDR3 totals 14 residues. Germline CDR1 reads MNHEY; CDR2 reads SMNVEV (reference sequence). The CDR3 is CASSYVDSNTEAFF. In DNA, the CDR3 is TGTGCCAGCAGTTATGTGGATTCGAACACTGAAGCTTTCTTT.

Turning to this clone: Additional DNA sequences in this sample encode the identical CDR3. The chain has TRBV5-6 and TRBJ2-7, with D hard to call. This CDR3 contains 11 residues. The germline gives CDR1 SGHDT, CDR2 YYEEEE. Trimming took 2 bases from V and 7 from J, leaving 7 bases between them. The CDR3 nucleotides are TGTGCCAGCAGCTTAAGTAGTGAGCAGTACTTC. Translation gives CASSLSSEQYF.

The chain links TRBV7-9 to TRBJ2-1; D not resolved. V was shortened by 7 bases and J by 6 bases, with 7 bases between the two germline ends. Germline CDR1 and CDR2: SEHNR and FQNEAQ (reference sequence). The CDR3 sequence is 11 residues long. The CDR3 sequence is CASTPSNEQFF. The CDR3 DNA sequence: TGTGCCAGCACCCCTTCCAATGAGCAGTTCTTC.

The chain is built from TRBV6-1 and TRBJ2-2; perhaps TRBD2 as D (5 bases). The CDR3 sequence is 15 residues long. Between the trimmed V and J ends, which lost 5 bases and 3 bases, there was a span of 13 bases. The germline V gene encodes CDR1 MNHNS and CDR2 SASEGT. The CDR3 DNA sequence: TGTGCCAGCAGTCCACACATGAGGGACACCGGGGAGCTGTTTTTT. It encodes CASSPHMRDTGELFF.

The genes are TRBV27 and TRBJ1-4; the match to TRBD1 covers 8 bases. The V and J ends lost 2 bases and 7 bases, in that order; junction bases with no gene match: 6. Germline-derived CDR1 and CDR2 are MNHEY and SMNVEV (reference sequence). This CDR3 spans 15 amino acids. CDR3 coding DNA: TGTGCCAGCAGTTTACTGCGGACAGGGTCTGAAAAACTGTTTTTT. Its protein is CASSLLRTGSEKLFF. Complete variable domain (other parts from reference TRBV27 and TRBJ1-4): EAQVTQNPRYLITVTGKKLTVTCSQNMNHEYMSWYRQDPGLGLRQIYYSMNVEVTDKGDVPEGYKVSRKEKRNFPLILESPSPNQTSLYFCASSLLRTGSEKLFFGSGTQLSVL.

The chain uses TRBV5-1 and TRBJ2-7; 10 bases match TRBD1. V lost 0 bases and J lost 4; bases outside the gene matches: 4. Germline V gene data show CDR1 as SGHRS and CDR2 as YFSETQ. This CDR3 is built from 15 residues. The CDR3 nucleotides are TGCGCCAGCAGCTTGGGCCGGGACAGGGGTTACGAGCAGTACTTC. Translated: CASSLGRDRGYEQYF.

The chain carries TRBV30 and TRBJ1-3; no definite D call. Germline V gene data show CDR1 as GTSNPN and CDR2 as SVGIG (reference sequence). The germline V and J ends were trimmed by 5 bases and 0 bases, with 11 bases remaining between them. The CDR3 runs 14 residues. CDR3 sequence: CAWSWESSGNTIYF. CDR3 nucleotide sequence: TGTGCCTGGTCCTGGGAGAGCTCTGGAAACACCATATATTTT. The full variable domain, its missing parts supplied by reference TRBV30 and TRBJ1-3, is SQTIHQWPATLVQPVGSPLSLECTVEGTSNPNLYWYRQAAGRGLQLLFYSVGIGQISSEVPQNLSASRPQDRQFILSSKKLLLSDSGFYLCAWSWESSGNTIYFGEGSWLTVV.

V gene TRBV5-6 combines with J gene TRBJ1-2, with D hard to call. The CDR3 extends over 16 amino acids. Germline CDR1 and CDR2: SGHDT and YYEEEE. Between the trimmed V and J ends, which lost 0 bases and 4 bases, there was a span of 16 bases. CDR3 in DNA: TGTGCCAGCAGCTTGGATGCGGATAGCTTATTCTATGGCTACACCTTC. This gives the protein CASSLDADSLFYGYTF.

The chain couples TRBV6-1 to TRBJ2-1; D gene unclear. The CDR3 runs to 13 residues. The V end lost 8 bases, the J end lost 9 bases, and 17 bases lay between the germline ends. Germline V CDR1 and CDR2: MNHNS, SASEGT. Here the CDR3 reads CASSRWLVGEQFF. CDR3 nucleotide sequence: TGTGCCAGCTCTCGATGGCTAGTAGGTGAGCAGTTCTTC.

The V call is TRBV7-9, the J call TRBJ2-3; a weak D match, TRBD2 (5 bases). Germline assignment: CDR1 SEHNR and CDR2 FQNEAQ (reference sequence). CDR3 length: 11 residues. The V end was cut by 4 bases, the J end by 7 bases, with 6 bases between. CDR3 residues: CASSWTHTQYF. The CDR3 DNA reads as TGTGCCAGCAGCTGGACTCATACGCAGTATTTT.

The V gene is TRBV9, the J gene TRBJ1-6, with D unresolved. With 3 bases removed from V and 1 base from J, the gap between germline ends came to 17 bases. The CDR3 is made up of 18 amino acids. Germline V gene sequence: CDR1 SGDLS, CDR2 YYNGEE. CDR3 sequence reads: CASSATGLVGSYNSPLHF. CDR3 coding DNA: TGTGCCAGCAGCGCTACGGGATTGGTGGGTTCCTATAATTCACCCCTCCACTTT.

The chain joins TRBV7-8 to TRBJ2-1; D is ambiguous. There are 13 residues in the CDR3. The ends were cut back, 7 bases at V and 11 bases at J, with 18 bases in the middle. CDR1 SGHVS and CDR2 FQNEAQ come from the germline V gene. CDR3 protein: CASTPAATMKQFF. The CDR3 DNA sequence: TGTGCCAGCACACCTGCGGCAACAATGAAGCAGTTCTTC.